This record concerns one TCR beta chain sequence. Its target is not known. Germline V CDR1 and CDR2: MDHEN, SYDVKM. There are 15 residues in the CDR3. The V gene end was trimmed by 1 base and the J gene end by 6 bases; junction bases not matched to a gene: 7. Sorting separated CD4+ and CD8+ T cells out of PBMCs. Extracted from the samples, RNA was reverse transcribed into cDNA to serve as the sequencing template. Clones were sequenced by immunoSEQ multiplex PCR, and TCRdb holds only the in-frame ones, with some missing. The sample contains 100,000 to 120,000 clones, 45% to 70% of which appear only once. The sample comes from a study of CD8+ T cells in alopecia areata. Study-level findings and limits: There were also resident alphabeta T cells of normal skin sequenced in scalp samples. Possibly as an HLA-related effect, TCR sharing across patients appeared less clear than in mice.

The receptor was derived from a human donor in good health. V usage is TRBV28 and J usage is TRBJ1-2, with 8 bases lining up with TRBD1. The specimen was CD8+ T cells sorted from blood. The CDR3 DNA sequence: TGTGCCAGCAGTTTATTGGACAGGGATCCGGATGGCTACACCTTC. The encoded protein is CASSLLDRDPDGYTF.